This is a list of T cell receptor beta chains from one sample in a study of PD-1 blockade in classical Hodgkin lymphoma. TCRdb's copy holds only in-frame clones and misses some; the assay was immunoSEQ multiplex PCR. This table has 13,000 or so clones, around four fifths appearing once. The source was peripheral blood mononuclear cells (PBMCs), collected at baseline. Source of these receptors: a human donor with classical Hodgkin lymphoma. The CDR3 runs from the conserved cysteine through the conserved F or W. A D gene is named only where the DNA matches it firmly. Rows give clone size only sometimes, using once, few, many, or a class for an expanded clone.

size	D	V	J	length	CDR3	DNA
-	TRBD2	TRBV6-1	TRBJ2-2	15	CASSEGAAGAGELFF	TGTGCCAGCAGTGAAGGGGCGGCGGGGGCCGGGGAGCTGTTTTTT
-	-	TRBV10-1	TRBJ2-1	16	CASSESYREGYNEQFF	TGCGCCAGCAGTGAGTCGTACAGGGAGGGCTACAATGAGCAGTTCTTC
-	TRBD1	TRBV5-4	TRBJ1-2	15	CASLSPGQGSYGYTF	TGTGCCAGCCTATCCCCCGGACAGGGCAGCTATGGCTACACCTTC
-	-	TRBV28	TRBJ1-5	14	CASNPPVSNQPQHF	TGTGCCAGCAACCCGCCAGTTAGCAATCAGCCCCAGCATTTT
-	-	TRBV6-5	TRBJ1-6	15	CASSYETGSNSPLHF	TGTGCCAGCAGTTACGAAACAGGGAGTAATTCACCCCTCCACTTT
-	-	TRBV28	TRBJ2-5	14	CASTTGGPVYPQYF	TGTGCCAGCACCACTGGGGGGCCGGTATACCCCCAGTACTTC
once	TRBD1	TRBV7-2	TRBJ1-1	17	CASSRPILNRGATEAFF	TGTGCCAGCAGCCGCCCCATATTAAACAGGGGTGCCACTGAAGCTTTCTTT
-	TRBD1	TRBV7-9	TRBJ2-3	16	CASSLGGQGLTDTQYF	TGTGCCAGCAGCTTAGGAGGACAGGGGCTGACAGATACGCAGTATTTT
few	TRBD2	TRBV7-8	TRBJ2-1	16	CASTPLAGGPSNEQFF	TGTGCCAGCACCCCGTTAGCGGGAGGGCCCTCAAATGAGCAGTTCTTC
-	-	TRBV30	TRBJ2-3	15	CAWSVRGGSTDTQYF	TGTGCCTGGAGTGTACGGGGCGGCAGCACAGATACGCAGTATTTT
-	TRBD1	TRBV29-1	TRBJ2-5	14	CSGGQGPPEGTQYF	TGCAGCGGGGGACAGGGGCCTCCGGAGGGGACCCAGTACTTC
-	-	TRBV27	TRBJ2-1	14	CASSHPPGIREQFF	TGTGCCAGCAGCCATCCCCCAGGGATTCGTGAGCAGTTCTTC
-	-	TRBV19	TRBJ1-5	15	CATMESGATNQPQHF	TGTGCCACAATGGAGTCCGGGGCAACAAATCAGCCCCAGCATTTT
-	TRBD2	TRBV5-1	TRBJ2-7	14	CASSLTSVTYEQYF	TGCGCCAGCAGCTTAACTAGCGTGACCTACGAGCAGTACTTC
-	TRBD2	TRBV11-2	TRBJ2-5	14	CASSWTSGQETQYF	TGTGCCAGCAGCTGGACTAGCGGGCAAGAGACCCAGTACTTC
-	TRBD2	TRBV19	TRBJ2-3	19	CASSASRLAGGVYWDTQYF	TGTGCCAGTAGCGCATCGAGACTAGCGGGAGGGGTATATTGGGATACGCAGTATTTT
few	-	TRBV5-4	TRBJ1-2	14	CASSLEGGHYGYTF	TGTGCCAGCAGCTTGGAGGGAGGCCACTATGGCTACACCTTC
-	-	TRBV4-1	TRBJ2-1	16	CASSQDVGYSYNEQFF	TGCGCCAGCAGCCAAGATGTGGGATACTCCTACAATGAGCAGTTCTTC
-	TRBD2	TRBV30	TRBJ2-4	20	CAWSFSGLAGGLRAKNIQYF	TGTGCCTGGAGTTTTTCCGGACTAGCGGGAGGGCTTAGGGCCAAAAACATTCAGTACTTC
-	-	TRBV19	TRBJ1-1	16	CASRNPPRGLNTEAFF	TGTGCCAGTAGAAACCCTCCCCGGGGATTGAACACTGAAGCTTTCTTT
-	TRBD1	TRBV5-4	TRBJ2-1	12	CASSLEQGPQFF	TGTGCCAGCAGCTTGGAACAGGGGCCTCAGTTCTTC
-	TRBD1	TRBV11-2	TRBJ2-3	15	CASSQTGSSTDTQYF	TGTGCCAGCAGTCAGACAGGGTCTAGCACAGATACGCAGTATTTT
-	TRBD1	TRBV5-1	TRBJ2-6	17	CASSLSGTGAGANVLTF	TGCGCCAGCAGCTTGAGCGGGACAGGGGCTGGGGCCAACGTCCTGACTTTC